This is a list of T cell receptor beta chains from one sample in a study of radiotherapy plus CTLA-4 blockade in lung cancer. Clones were sequenced by immunoSEQ multiplex PCR, and TCRdb holds only the in-frame ones, with some missing. There are 15,000 to 20,000 clones in the sample; more than 70% occur only once, and roughly a quarter lies in the top ten. Material: peripheral blood, obtained from a patient treated with radiotherapy plus ipilimumab. The receptors here all came from a human donor with non-small cell lung cancer whose response to radiotherapy plus ipilimumab could not be evaluated. Both conserved end residues are part of each CDR3. D genes are given only for firm matches. A row's size may be missing; if present it is once, few, many or a size class.

d_gene	v_gene	abundance	j_gene	CDR3nt	CDR3aa
TRBD2	TRBV27	.	TRBJ2-5	TGTGCCAGCAGTTCTACAGATCGGACTAGCGGACAAGAGACCCAGTACTTC	CASSSTDRTSGQETQYF
TRBD1	TRBV4-1	few	TRBJ1-2	TGCGCCAGCAGCCAAGAGACAGGGCGGTATGGCTACACCTTC	CASSQETGRYGYTF
.	TRBV18	once	TRBJ2-2	TGTGCCAGCTCACCACGAATTTTTCGGGTGGGAGACACCGGGGAGCTGTTTTTT	CASSPRIFRVGDTGELFF
TRBD1	TRBV4-2	.	TRBJ1-6	TGTGCCAGCAGCCCGGCCGACAGGGAGAATTCACCCCTCCACTTT	CASSPADRENSPLHF
.	TRBV7-9	.	TRBJ1-2	TGTGCCAGCAGCTCGACAAACTATGGCTACACCTTC	CASSSTNYGYTF
TRBD1	TRBV19	.	TRBJ1-1	TGTGCCAGTAGTAAGTCAGCAGGGGGCGGCACTGAAGCTTTCTTT	CASSKSAGGGTEAFF
TRBD2	TRBV7-2	.	TRBJ2-7	TGTGCCAGCCAGGCGGCGGGGGGCGCCTCTGAGCAGTACTTC	CASQAAGGASEQYF
TRBD1	TRBV7-2	.	TRBJ1-5	TGTGCCAGCAGCTCGTCGACAGGGCGAAATCAGCCCCAGCATTTT	CASSSSTGRNQPQHF
TRBD2	TRBV9	.	TRBJ2-1	TGTGCCAGCAGCTCTAGCGGGGGGGCGTGGAATGAGCAGTTCTTC	CASSSSGGAWNEQFF
TRBD2	TRBV28	.	TRBJ2-1	TGTGCCAGCAGTCCTCCGGGGGGAGGATTCTACAATGAGCAGTTCTTC	CASSPPGGGFYNEQFF
TRBD1	TRBV9	.	TRBJ1-1	TGTGCCAGCAGCCCGGGAAGCACAGGGGGGAACACTGAAGCTTTCTTT	CASSPGSTGGNTEAFF
.	TRBV2	.	TRBJ2-2	TGTGCCAGCAGTGCCTCCCCTACCGGGGAGCTGTTTTTT	CASSASPTGELFF
.	TRBV7-3	.	TRBJ2-3	TGTGCCAGCAGTGGGCCCGCTAGCACAGATACGCAGTATTTT	CASSGPASTDTQYF
TRBD2	TRBV7-9	.	TRBJ2-5	TGTGCCAGCAGGGGGACTAGCGGGGGAGGAGAGACCCAGTACTTC	CASRGTSGGGETQYF
TRBD1	TRBV6-1	.	TRBJ2-7	TGTGCCAGCAGTGAAGCGGGGACAGCCCTATACGAGCAGTACTTC	CASSEAGTALYEQYF
.	TRBV7-9	.	TRBJ1-2	TGTGCCAGCAGCTTCGGTCAGGGGTCTGGCTACACCTTC	CASSFGQGSGYTF
TRBD1	TRBV28	.	TRBJ1-2	TGTGCCAGCAGTAACGACAGGGTTGTCCTTTATGGCTACACCTTC	CASSNDRVVLYGYTF
.	TRBV18	.	TRBJ1-2	TGTGCCAGCTCACCCCCCGCGGGGGGACTAGATAACTATGGCTACACCTTC	CASSPPAGGLDNYGYTF
.	TRBV5-4	.	TRBJ2-3	TGTGCCAGCAGCTTGGTGAGTTCAGATACGCAGTATTTT	CASSLVSSDTQYF
.	TRBV4-1	.	TRBJ1-5	TGCGCCAGCAGCCAAGTTCGACAAGTGGGCAATCAGCCCCAGCATTTT	CASSQVRQVGNQPQHF
.	TRBV4-1	.	TRBJ2-2	TGCGCCAGCAGCCAGACAGGAGACAGCGGGGAGCTGTTTTTT	CASSQTGDSGELFF
TRBD1	TRBV29-1	.	TRBJ1-2	TGCAGCGTTGGGGGACAGAACTATGGCTACACCTTC	CSVGGQNYGYTF
TRBD2	TRBV9	.	TRBJ2-3	TGTGCCAGCAGCGAAACCCCTCTAGCGGGAAAAGGAGATACGCAGTATTTT	CASSETPLAGKGDTQYF
TRBD2	TRBV5-6	.	TRBJ2-1	TGTGCCAGCAGCCGGACTAGCGGGACTTTTGGTGAGCAGTTCTTC	CASSRTSGTFGEQFF
TRBD1	TRBV29-1	.	TRBJ1-6	TGCAGCGTTGGAATTGGGACAGGGAATTCACCCCTCCACTTT	CSVGIGTGNSPLHF
.	TRBV18	.	TRBJ1-6	TGTGCCAGCTCCCCGAGGTATTCACCCCTCCACTTT	CASSPRYSPLHF
TRBD2	TRBV29-1	.	TRBJ2-7	TGCAGCGTTCAAAGGACTAGCGGGTACGAGCAGTACTTC	CSVQRTSGYEQYF
.	TRBV4-3	.	TRBJ1-4	TGCGCCAGCTCTTTGGGGGCAGCAACTAATGAAAAACTGTTTTTT	CASSLGAATNEKLFF
TRBD2	TRBV7-6	once	TRBJ2-1	TGTGCCAGCAGCTTAACCACTAGCGGGGTTAATGAGCAGTTCTTC	CASSLTTSGVNEQFF
.	TRBV5-4	.	TRBJ2-1	TGTGCCAGCAGCTTTAGCGGATCTTACAATGAGCAGTTCTTC	CASSFSGSYNEQFF
TRBD2	TRBV5-1	once	TRBJ2-1	TGCGCCAGCAGCTTGGGAGCGGGGCCGAACAATGAGCAGTTCTTC	CASSLGAGPNNEQFF